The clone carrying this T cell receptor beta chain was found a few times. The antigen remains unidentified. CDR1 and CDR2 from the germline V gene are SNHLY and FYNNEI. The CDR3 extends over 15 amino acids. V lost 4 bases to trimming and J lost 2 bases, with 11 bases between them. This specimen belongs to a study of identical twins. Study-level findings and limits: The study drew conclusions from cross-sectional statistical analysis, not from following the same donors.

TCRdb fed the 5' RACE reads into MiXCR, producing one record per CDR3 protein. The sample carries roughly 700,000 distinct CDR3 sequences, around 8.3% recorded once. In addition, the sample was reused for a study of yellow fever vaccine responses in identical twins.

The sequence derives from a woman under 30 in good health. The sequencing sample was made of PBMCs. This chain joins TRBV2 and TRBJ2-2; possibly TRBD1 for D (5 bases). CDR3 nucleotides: TGTGCCAGCAGTGCCCCCCAGGGTAACACCGGGGAGCTGTTTTTT. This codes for CASSAPQGNTGELFF.